Described below is a single T cell receptor (beta chain) sequence and its context. Germline V gene sequence: CDR1 LNHDA, CDR2 SQIVND (reference sequence). V shed 4 bases and J shed 2 bases, with 9 bases lying between them. The CDR3 runs to 13 residues. The sample originates from a study of OX40 agonist ivuxolimab in advanced cancers. Study-wide background: Patients were dosed with the agonistic anti-OX40 (CD134) antibody ivuxolimab.

Sequencing used immunoSEQ multiplex PCR; TCRdb keeps in-frame clones, though not all of them. The sample shows about 110,000 clones, about nine tenths of them seen only once. The starting material was CD4+ or CD8+ T cells sorted from blood, obtained in a trial of the OX40 agonist ivuxolimab. The rearrangement uses TRBV19 and TRBJ2-7; no firm D call. The source of this sequence is an adult with an advanced solid tumor such as melanoma, head and neck, liver or kidney cancer. CDR3 in amino acids: CASSKKPPYEQYF. The DNA for the CDR3 is TGTGCCAGTAGTAAGAAGCCCCCCTACGAGCAGTACTTC. The whole variable domain, filled in from reference TRBV19 and TRBJ2-7, reads DGGITQSPKYLFRKEGQNVTLSCEQNLNHDAMYWYRQDPGQGLRLIYYSQIVNDFQKGDIAEGYSVSREKKESFPLTVTSAQKNPTAFYLCASSKKPPYEQYFGPGTRLTVT.